This T cell receptor (beta chain) comes out of a study of beta chain features in type 1 diabetes. Expressed TCRB transcripts were sequenced, since all the RNA that had been isolated was reverse transcribed. Repertoires were generated with immunoSEQ multiplex PCR, while TCRdb's copy carries only in-frame clones and drops some. The sample yields roughly 350,000 clones, approximately 10% seen once. Concerning this clone: The same CDR3 is also encoded by other DNA sequences in this sample.

This CDR3 contains 11 residues. Germline V CDR1 and CDR2: MDHEN, SYDVKM. The trim removed 6 bases at V and 6 bases at J, leaving 1 base unmatched. This clonotype was obtained from a young woman in good health. The source material was naive CD4+ T cells from blood. The chain joins TRBV28 to TRBJ2-7; 8 bases line up with TRBD1. In DNA form, the CDR3 reads TGTGCCAGCAGGACAGGGGTCGAGCAGTACTTC. Its translation: CASRTGVEQYF.